The clone carrying this TCR beta chain was counted between two and nine times. Molecular barcoding with unique molecular identifiers was used for the TCRbeta library. TCRdb processed the PCR reads anew with MiXCR; each CDR3 protein has one entry. The sample has some 200,000 distinct CDR3 sequences; about 6.3% are singletons. Trimming shortened V by 4 bases and J by 3 bases, and 14 bases separated the two germline ends. From germline, CDR1 is SGHDN and CDR2 FVKESK. This CDR3 contains 15 residues. These data come from a study of T-cell reconstitution after alpha-beta-depleted transplantation in children.

The sequence derives from a human donor who donated a stem cell graft to a child with Wiskott-Aldrich syndrome. The chain links TRBV14 to TRBJ2-3; TRBD2 is a possible D gene (5 bases). This sample comprised PBMCs from the stem cell graft donor, obtained from the stem cell graft. CDR3 nucleotide sequence: TGTGCCAGCAGCCGAGGACTTGCTTTAACAGATACGCAGTATTTT. Residues: CASSRGLALTDTQYF.